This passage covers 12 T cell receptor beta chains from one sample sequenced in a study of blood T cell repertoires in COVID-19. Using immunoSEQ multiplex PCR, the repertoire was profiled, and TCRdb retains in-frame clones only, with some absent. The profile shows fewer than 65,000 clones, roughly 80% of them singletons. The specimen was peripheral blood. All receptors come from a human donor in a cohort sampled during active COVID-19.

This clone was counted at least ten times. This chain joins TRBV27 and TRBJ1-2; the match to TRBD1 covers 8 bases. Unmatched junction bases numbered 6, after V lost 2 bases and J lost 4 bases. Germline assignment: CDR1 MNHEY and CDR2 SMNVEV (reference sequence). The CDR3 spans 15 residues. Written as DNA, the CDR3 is TGTGCCAGCAGTTTAAAGGCGGACAGGGCCTATGGCTACACCTTC. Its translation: CASSLKADRAYGYTF.

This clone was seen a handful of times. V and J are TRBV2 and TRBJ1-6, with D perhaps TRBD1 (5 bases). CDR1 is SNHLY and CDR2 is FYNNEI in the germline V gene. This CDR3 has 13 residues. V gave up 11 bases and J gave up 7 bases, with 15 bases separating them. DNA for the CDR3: TGTGCCCAGAAGGCAGGGCGGAATTCACCCCTCCACTTT. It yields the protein CAQKAGRNSPLHF.

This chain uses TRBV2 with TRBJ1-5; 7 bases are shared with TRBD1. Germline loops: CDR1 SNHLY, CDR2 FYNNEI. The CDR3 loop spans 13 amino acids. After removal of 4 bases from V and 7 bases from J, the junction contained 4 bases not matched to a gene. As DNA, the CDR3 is TGTGCCAGCAGTGGACAGGGTGACCAGCCCCAGCATTTT. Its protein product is CASSGQGDQPQHF.

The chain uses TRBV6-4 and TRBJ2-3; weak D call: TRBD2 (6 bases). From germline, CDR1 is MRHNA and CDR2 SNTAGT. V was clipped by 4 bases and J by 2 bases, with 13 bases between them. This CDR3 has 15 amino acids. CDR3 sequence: CASSALGGNTDTQYF. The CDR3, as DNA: TGTGCCAGCAGTGCACTAGGAGGGAACACAGATACGCAGTATTTT.

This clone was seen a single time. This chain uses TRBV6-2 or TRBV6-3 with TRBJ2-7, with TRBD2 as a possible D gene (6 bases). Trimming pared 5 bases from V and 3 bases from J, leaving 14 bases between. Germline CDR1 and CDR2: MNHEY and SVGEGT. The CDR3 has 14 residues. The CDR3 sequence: CASSQRRDFYEQYF. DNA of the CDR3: TGTGCCAGCAGTCAGAGGCGGGACTTCTACGAGCAGTACTTC.

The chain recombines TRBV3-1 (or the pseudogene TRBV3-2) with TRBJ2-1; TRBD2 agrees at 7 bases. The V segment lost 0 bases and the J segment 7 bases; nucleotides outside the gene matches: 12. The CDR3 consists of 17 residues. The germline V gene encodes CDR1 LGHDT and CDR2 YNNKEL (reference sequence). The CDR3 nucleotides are TGTGCCAGCAGCCAAGATGGAGGTGTGAGCGGGGTGAATGAGCAGTTCTTC. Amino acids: CASSQDGGVSGVNEQFF.

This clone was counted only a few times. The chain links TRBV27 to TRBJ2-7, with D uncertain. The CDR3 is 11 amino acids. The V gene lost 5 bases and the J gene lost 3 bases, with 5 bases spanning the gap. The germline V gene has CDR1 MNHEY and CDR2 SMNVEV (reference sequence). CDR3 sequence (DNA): TGTGCCAGCAGTGGCATCTACGAGCAGTACTTC. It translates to CASSGIYEQYF.

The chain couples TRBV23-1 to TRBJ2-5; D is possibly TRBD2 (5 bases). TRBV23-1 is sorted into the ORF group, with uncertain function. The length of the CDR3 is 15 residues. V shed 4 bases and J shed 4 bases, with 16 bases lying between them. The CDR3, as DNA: TGCGCCAGCAGTCCCCACCATTCGGGATCAGAGACCCAGTACTTC. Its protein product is CASSPHHSGSETQYF.

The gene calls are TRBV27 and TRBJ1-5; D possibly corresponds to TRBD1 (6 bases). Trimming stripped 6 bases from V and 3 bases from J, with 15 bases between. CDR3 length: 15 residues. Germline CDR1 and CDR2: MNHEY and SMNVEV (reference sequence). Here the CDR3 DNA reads TGTGCCAGCAGGGGGGTTGACAGGTACAATCAGCCCCAGCATTTT. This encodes CASRGVDRYNQPQHF.

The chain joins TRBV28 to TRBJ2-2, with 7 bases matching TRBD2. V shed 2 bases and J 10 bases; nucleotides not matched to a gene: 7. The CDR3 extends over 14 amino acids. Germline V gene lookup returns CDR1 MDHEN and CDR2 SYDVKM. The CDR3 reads CASSLLGLVEELFF. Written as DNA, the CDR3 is TGTGCCAGCAGTTTACTAGGACTAGTGGAGGAGCTGTTTTTT.

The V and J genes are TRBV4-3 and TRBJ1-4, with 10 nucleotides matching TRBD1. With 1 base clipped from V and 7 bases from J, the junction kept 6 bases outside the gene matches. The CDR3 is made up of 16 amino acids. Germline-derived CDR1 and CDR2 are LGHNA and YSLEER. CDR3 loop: CASSQGQGQGREKLFF. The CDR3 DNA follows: TGCGCCAGCAGCCAAGGCCAGGGACAGGGGCGTGAAAAACTGTTTTTT.

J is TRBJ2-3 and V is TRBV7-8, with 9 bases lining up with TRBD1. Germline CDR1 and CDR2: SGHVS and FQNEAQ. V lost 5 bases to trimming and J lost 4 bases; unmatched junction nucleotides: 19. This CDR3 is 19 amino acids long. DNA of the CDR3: TGTGCCAGCAGCCCGCGGCGGACCGGGACAGGGTCATTATCAGATACGCAGTATTTT. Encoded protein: CASSPRRTGTGSLSDTQYF.